The clone carrying this T cell receptor (beta chain) was counted a few times. Antigen unknown. This specimen belongs to a study of cytomegalovirus exposure and HLA in healthy donors. General study results and limits: A previous analysis found most TCR beta V segments productive roughly 87% or roughly 30% of the time. DRB1 had the most TCR associations and HLA-C the fewest, a later analysis found, with rates varying by HLA locus.

Both 60 Vbeta primers and 13 Jbeta primers went into the PCR. Profiling relied on immunoSEQ multiplex PCR, and the TCRdb table lists in-frame clones only, not all of them. In the table there are around 140,000 clones, around 80% of which are singletons. This CDR3 region has 16 residues. The receptor was isolated from a female donor in good health and CMV-seronegative. The sequenced material came from PBMCs. The chain is built from TRBV1 and TRBJ1-2; the listed D gene, TRBD1, was not tested against the DNA. TRBV1 is a known pseudogene. This CDR3 reads CTSSGSSDRDNYGYTF. CDR3 DNA sequence: TGCACCAGCAGCGGCTCTTCCGACAGGGATAACTATGGCTACACCTTC.